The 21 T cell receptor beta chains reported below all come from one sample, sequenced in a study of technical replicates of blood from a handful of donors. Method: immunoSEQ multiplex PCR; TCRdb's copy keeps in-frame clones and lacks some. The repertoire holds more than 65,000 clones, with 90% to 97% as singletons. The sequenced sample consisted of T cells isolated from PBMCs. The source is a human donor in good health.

Written as DNA, the CDR3 is TGTGCCAGCAGCCTTAGAACAGGGGACAGGAGCAATCAGCCCCAGCATTTT. Its translation: CASSLRTGDRSNQPQHF. The gene calls are TRBV12-1 and TRBJ1-5; the D call in the table, TRBD1, was not verified against the DNA. TRBV12-1 is described as a pseudogene. CDR3 length: 17 residues.

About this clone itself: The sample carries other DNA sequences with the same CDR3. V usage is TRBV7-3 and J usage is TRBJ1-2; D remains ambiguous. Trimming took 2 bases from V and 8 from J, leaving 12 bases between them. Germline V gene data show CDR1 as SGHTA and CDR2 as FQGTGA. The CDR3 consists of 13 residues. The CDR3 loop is CASSLGEGSGYTF. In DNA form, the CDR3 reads TGTGCCAGCAGCTTAGGTGAAGGGAGCGGCTACACCTTC.

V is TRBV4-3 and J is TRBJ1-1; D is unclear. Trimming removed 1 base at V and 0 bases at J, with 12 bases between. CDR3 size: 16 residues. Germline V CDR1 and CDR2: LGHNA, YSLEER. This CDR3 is CASSQAVFGVNTEAFF. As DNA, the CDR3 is TGCGCCAGCAGCCAAGCGGTATTCGGTGTGAACACTGAAGCTTTCTTT.

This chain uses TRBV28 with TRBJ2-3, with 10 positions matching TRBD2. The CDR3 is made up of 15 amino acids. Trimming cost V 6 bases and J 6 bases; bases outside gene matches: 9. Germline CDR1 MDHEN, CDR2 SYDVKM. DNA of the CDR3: TGTGCCAGCAGCCGGACTAGCGGACCAGGGGATACGCAGTATTTT. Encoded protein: CASSRTSGPGDTQYF.

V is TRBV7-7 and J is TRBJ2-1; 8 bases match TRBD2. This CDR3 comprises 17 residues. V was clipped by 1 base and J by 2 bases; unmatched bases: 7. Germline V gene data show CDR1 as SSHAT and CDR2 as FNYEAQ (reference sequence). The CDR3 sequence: CASSLGLGGRPYNEQFF. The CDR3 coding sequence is TGTGCCAGCAGCTTAGGTCTAGGCGGGAGGCCCTACAATGAGCAGTTCTTC.

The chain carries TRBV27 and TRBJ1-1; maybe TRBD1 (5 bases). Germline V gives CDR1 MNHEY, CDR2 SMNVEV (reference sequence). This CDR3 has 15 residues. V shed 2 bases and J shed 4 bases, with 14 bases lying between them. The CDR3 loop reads CASSLSGGGITEAFF. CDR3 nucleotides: TGTGCCAGCAGTTTAAGTGGCGGGGGAATCACTGAAGCTTTCTTT.

CDR3: CASSRQLRAFF. In nucleotides, the CDR3 is TGTGCCAGCAGCCGACAGCTGAGAGCTTTCTTT. The chain has TRBV11-3 and TRBJ1-1, with D perhaps TRBD1 (5 bases). With 5 bases removed from V and 10 bases from J, the gap between germline ends came to 11 bases. Germline assignment: CDR1 SGHNT and CDR2 YENEEA. The CDR3 has 11 amino acids.

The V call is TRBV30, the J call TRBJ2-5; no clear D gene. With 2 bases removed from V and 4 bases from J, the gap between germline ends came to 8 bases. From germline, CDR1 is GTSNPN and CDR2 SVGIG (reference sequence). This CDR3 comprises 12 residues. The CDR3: CAWSFLRETQYF. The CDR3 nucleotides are TGTGCCTGGAGTTTTCTCAGAGAGACCCAGTACTTC.

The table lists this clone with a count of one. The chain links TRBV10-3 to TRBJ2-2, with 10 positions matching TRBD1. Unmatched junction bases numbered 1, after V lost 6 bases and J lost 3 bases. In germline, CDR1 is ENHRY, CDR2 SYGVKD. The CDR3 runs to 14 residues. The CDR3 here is CAIRGTGDTGELFF. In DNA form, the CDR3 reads TGTGCCATCAGAGGGACAGGGGACACCGGGGAGCTGTTTTTT.

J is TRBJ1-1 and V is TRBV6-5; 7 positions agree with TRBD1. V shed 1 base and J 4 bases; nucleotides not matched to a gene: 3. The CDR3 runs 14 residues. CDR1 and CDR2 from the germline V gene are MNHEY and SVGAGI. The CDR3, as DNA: TGTGCCAGCAGTTACTTTGACAGGGCCACTGAAGCTTTCTTT. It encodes CASSYFDRATEAFF.

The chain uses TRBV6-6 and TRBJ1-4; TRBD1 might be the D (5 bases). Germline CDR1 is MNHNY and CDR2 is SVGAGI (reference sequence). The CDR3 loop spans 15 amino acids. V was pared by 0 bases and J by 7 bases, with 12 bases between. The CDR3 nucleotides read TGTGCCAGCAGTTACTCGGGGGGAAAGGGTGAAAAACTGTTTTTT. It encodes CASSYSGGKGEKLFF.

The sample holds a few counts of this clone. The CDR3 DNA sequence: TGTGCCAGCAGTTTTGTAGGGGAGGACACTGAAGCTTTCTTT. It is translated as CASSFVGEDTEAFF. The chain links TRBV27 to TRBJ1-1; tentatively, D is TRBD1 (5 bases). The CDR3 sequence is 14 residues long. Germline V lookup: CDR1 MNHEY, CDR2 SMNVEV (reference sequence). V was clipped by 3 bases and J by 3 bases, with 11 bases between them.

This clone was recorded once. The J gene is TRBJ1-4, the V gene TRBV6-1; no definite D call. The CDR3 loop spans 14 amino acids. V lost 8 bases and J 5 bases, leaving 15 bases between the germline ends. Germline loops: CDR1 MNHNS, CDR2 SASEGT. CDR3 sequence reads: CASVTGGLNEKLFF. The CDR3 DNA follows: TGTGCCAGCGTTACCGGTGGACTGAATGAAAAACTGTTTTTT.

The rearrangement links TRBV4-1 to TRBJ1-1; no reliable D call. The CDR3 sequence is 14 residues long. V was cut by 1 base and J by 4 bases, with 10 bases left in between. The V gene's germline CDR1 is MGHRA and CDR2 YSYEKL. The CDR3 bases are TGCGCCAGCAGCCAAGTTGTCGGAGGCACTGAAGCTTTCTTT. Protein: CASSQVVGGTEAFF.

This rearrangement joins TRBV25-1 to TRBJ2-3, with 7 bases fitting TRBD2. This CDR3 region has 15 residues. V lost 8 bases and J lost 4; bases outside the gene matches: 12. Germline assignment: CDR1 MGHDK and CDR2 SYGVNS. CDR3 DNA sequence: TGTGCCAGCGGAAATATAGGACTAGGCGCAGATACGCAGTATTTT. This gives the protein CASGNIGLGADTQYF.

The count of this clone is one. This chain's CDR3 is CASSPRGSWIGYTF. DNA for the CDR3: TGTGCCAGCAGCCCTAGGGGCAGTTGGATCGGCTACACCTTC. The chain combines TRBV7-8 with TRBJ1-2; a possible D gene is TRBD1 (5 bases). This CDR3 region has 14 residues. V was cut by 5 bases and J by 8 bases, with 18 bases left in between. Germline V gene data show CDR1 as SGHVS and CDR2 as FQNEAQ.

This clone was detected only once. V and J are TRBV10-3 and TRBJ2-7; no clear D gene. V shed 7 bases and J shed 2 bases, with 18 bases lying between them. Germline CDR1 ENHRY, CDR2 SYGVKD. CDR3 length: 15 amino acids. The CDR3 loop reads CAIISGRGPPYEQYF. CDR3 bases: TGTGCCATCATCAGTGGGCGTGGGCCTCCCTACGAGCAGTACTTC.

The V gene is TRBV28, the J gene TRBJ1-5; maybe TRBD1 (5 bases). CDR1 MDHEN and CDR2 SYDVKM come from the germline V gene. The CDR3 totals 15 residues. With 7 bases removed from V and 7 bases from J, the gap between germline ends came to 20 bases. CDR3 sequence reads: CASTRSQGGWQPQHF. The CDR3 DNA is TGTGCCAGCACTCGATCCCAGGGAGGGTGGCAGCCCCAGCATTTT.

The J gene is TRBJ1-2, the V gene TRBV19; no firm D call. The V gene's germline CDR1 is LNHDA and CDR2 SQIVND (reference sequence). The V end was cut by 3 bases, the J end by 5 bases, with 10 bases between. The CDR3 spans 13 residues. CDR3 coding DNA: TGTGCCAGTAGTATCCCCGGGTCTTATGGCTACACCTTC. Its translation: CASSIPGSYGYTF.

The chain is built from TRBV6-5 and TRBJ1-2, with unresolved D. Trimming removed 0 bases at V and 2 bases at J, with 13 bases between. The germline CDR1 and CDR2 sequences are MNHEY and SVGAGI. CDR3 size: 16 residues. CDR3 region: CASSYSHPRQNYGYTF. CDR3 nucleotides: TGTGCCAGCAGTTACTCTCATCCTAGGCAGAACTATGGCTACACCTTC.

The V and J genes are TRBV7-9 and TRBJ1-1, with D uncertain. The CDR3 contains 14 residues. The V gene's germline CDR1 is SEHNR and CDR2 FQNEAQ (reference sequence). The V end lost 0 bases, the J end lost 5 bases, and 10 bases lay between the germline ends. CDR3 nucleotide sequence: TGTGCCAGCAGCTTAGCGCTAACAGTTACTGAAGCTTTCTTT. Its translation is CASSLALTVTEAFF.